This is a list of T cell receptor beta chains from one sample in a study of CD8 T cells in ankylosing spondylitis. TCRdb reprocessed the 5' RACE reads via MiXCR and lists one record per CDR3 protein. The sample comprises some 130,000 distinct CDR3 sequences, 7% to 8% of which are singletons, and 9.5% to 15% rests with the top ten. Sequencing was performed on blood, either unsorted or a sorted T cell fraction (not recorded which). The receptor set was obtained from a female donor with ankylosing spondylitis or in good health (not recorded which). Each CDR3 is given with its conserved first and last residue. D genes are given only for firm matches. Clone size is stated in some rows and not others, as once, few, many or a class when expanded.

abundance: many; v_gene: TRBV20-1; j_gene: TRBJ1-5; d_gene: TRBD1; CDR3aa: CSARTGISIQPQHF; CDR3nt: TGCAGTGCGAGGACAGGGATTTCTATACAGCCCCAGCATTTT
abundance: many; v_gene: TRBV12-3/TRBV12-4; j_gene: TRBJ2-1; d_gene: -; CDR3aa: CASNPPGHSYNEQFF; CDR3nt: TGTGCCAGCAACCCTCCGGGGCACTCCTACAATGAGCAGTTCTTC
abundance: many; v_gene: TRBV9; j_gene: TRBJ2-1; d_gene: TRBD2; CDR3aa: CASSVGAGRYNEQFF; CDR3nt: TGTGCCAGCAGCGTAGGAGCGGGGCGGTACAATGAGCAGTTCTTC
abundance: many; v_gene: TRBV7-2; j_gene: TRBJ2-5; d_gene: -; CDR3aa: CASSPTAETQYF; CDR3nt: TGTGCCAGCAGCCCTACGGCGGAGACCCAGTACTTC
abundance: many; v_gene: TRBV13; j_gene: TRBJ1-2; d_gene: TRBD1; CDR3aa: CASSKSGQGNYGYTF; CDR3nt: TGTGCCAGCAGCAAATCGGGACAGGGAAACTATGGCTACACCTTC
abundance: few; v_gene: TRBV3-1; j_gene: TRBJ1-5; d_gene: -; CDR3aa: CASSQGDSSNQPQHF; CDR3nt: TGTGCCAGCAGCCAAGGCGACTCTAGCAATCAGCCCCAGCATTTT
abundance: many; v_gene: TRBV18; j_gene: TRBJ2-7; d_gene: TRBD1; CDR3aa: CASSTRQGGSYEQYF; CDR3nt: TGTGCCAGCTCAACACGACAGGGGGGCTCCTACGAGCAGTACTTC
abundance: many; v_gene: TRBV7-9; j_gene: TRBJ1-2; d_gene: -; CDR3aa: CASSPDSSNYGYTF; CDR3nt: TGTGCCAGCAGCCCGGACAGTTCTAACTATGGCTACACCTTC
abundance: -; v_gene: TRBV12-2; j_gene: TRBJ2-1; d_gene: -; CDR3aa: CASRATGGPSYNEQFF; CDR3nt: TGTGCAAGTCGAGCCACCGGGGGGCCCTCCTACAATGAGCAGTTCTTC
abundance: -; v_gene: TRBV10-3; j_gene: TRBJ2-2; d_gene: TRBD2; CDR3aa: CAISATSGGTPFTGELFF; CDR3nt: TGTGCCATCAGTGCGACTAGCGGGGGGACACCTTTCACCGGGGAGCTGTTTTTT
abundance: many; v_gene: TRBV12-3/TRBV12-4; j_gene: TRBJ2-3; d_gene: TRBD1; CDR3aa: CASSSGTGGWRDTQYF; CDR3nt: TGTGCCAGCAGTTCGGGGACAGGGGGTTGGCGGGATACGCAGTATTTT
abundance: many; v_gene: TRBV6-1; j_gene: TRBJ2-7; d_gene: -; CDR3aa: CASSEMEGRYEQYF; CDR3nt: TGTGCCAGCAGTGAAATGGAGGGGCGTTACGAGCAGTACTTC
abundance: -; v_gene: TRBV7-6; j_gene: TRBJ2-3; d_gene: TRBD2; CDR3aa: CASSAQGLAGTDTQYF; CDR3nt: TGTGCCAGCAGCGCCCAAGGACTAGCCGGCACAGATACGCAGTATTTT
abundance: many; v_gene: TRBV11-2; j_gene: TRBJ2-3; d_gene: -; CDR3aa: CASSYHATSGQAGGTDTQYF; CDR3nt: TGTGCCAGCAGCTATCATGCCACTAGCGGACAGGCCGGGGGCACAGATACGCAGTATTTT
abundance: many; v_gene: TRBV7-2; j_gene: TRBJ1-6; d_gene: TRBD1; CDR3aa: CASSLGGTGASPLHF; CDR3nt: TGTGCCAGCAGCTTAGGGGGGACAGGGGCGTCACCCCTCCACTTT
abundance: many; v_gene: TRBV6-5; j_gene: TRBJ2-1; d_gene: TRBD2; CDR3aa: CASSYGLAYSYNEQFF; CDR3nt: TGTGCCAGCAGTTACGGACTAGCATACTCCTACAATGAGCAGTTCTTC
abundance: -; v_gene: TRBV20-1; j_gene: TRBJ2-1; d_gene: TRBD2; CDR3aa: CSAAGGDEQFF; CDR3nt: TGCAGTGCCGCGGGGGGGGATGAGCAGTTCTTC
abundance: many; v_gene: TRBV6-2/TRBV6-3; j_gene: TRBJ1-5; d_gene: -; CDR3aa: CASSYFTGSNSNQPQHF; CDR3nt: TGTGCCAGCAGTTACTTTACAGGGTCGAATAGCAATCAGCCCCAGCATTTT
abundance: many; v_gene: TRBV6-6; j_gene: TRBJ1-4; d_gene: -; CDR3aa: CASSYGDEKLFF; CDR3nt: TGTGCCAGCAGTTACGGGGATGAAAAACTGTTTTTT